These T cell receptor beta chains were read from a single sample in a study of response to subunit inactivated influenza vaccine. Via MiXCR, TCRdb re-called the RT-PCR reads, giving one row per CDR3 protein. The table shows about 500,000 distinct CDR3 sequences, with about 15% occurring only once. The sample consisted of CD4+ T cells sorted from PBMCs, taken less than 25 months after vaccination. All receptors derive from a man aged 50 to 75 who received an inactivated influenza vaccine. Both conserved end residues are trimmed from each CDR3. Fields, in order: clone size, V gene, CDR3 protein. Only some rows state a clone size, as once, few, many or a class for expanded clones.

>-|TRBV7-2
ASSFSRLAGGVEQY
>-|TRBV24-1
ATSLSGSTDTQY
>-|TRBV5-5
ASSITGDTEAF
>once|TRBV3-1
ASSHWAGVNIQY
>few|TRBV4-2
ASSQDLGYT
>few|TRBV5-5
ASSLEGGGAETQY
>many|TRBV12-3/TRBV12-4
ASTPAGHNSPLH
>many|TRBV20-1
SARLLGTSGMKYNEQF
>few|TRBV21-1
ASSKGGRASSNYGYT
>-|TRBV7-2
ASSFQGPSNQPQH
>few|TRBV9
ASSPGTSSAGELF
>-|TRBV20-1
SAKTGGLDEQY
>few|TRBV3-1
ASSPRRGQNSPLH
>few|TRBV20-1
SAREEGGNQPQH
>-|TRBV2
ASRSTVFEAQH
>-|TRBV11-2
ASSSGGGELF
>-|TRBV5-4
ASSPRTSGGLLGTDTQY
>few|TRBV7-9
ASSLAGSGRALNEQF
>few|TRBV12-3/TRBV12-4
ASSPDRRMNTEAF
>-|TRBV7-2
ASRRQQETQY
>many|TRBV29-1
SARLAGGIQY
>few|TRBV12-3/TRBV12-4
ASSVGEAGELF
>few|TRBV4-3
ASSQGPGRGNIQY
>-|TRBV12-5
ASGLVLGRFTDTQY
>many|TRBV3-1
ASSQDHYYEQY
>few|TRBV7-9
ASSLLRTGHGETQY
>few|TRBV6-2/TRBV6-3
ASSTLAPGIRGEQF